The source of this T cell receptor beta chain is a study of human T cells and chemical hapten exposure. As for the study in general: Throughout a study of 20 to 25 weeks, patients underwent weekly scalp administration of diphenylcyclopropenone doses. Study conclusions and caveats: DPC sensitization produced no change in TCRs with frequency above 1 in 1000. Donors, who had alopecia, may show an immune response that differs from healthy people's.

This CDR3 is 14 amino acids long. Germline CDR1 is DFQATT and CDR2 is SNEGSKA (reference sequence). The ends were cut back, 3 bases at V and 5 bases at J, with 16 bases in the middle. This clonotype was recorded many times. The antigen is unknown. TCRdb ran MiXCR on the RACE reads and lists one entry per CDR3 protein. The profile covers tens of thousands of distinct CDR3 sequences, with more than 8% appearing a single time and nearly 10% taken by the ten largest. The time point: pre-sensitization, week 0. Treatment indicated: therapeutic diphenylcyclopropenone sensitization with weekly scalp DPC. Total RNA extraction was carried out from unfractionated whole blood.

This sequence joins TRBV20-1 and TRBJ1-1, with unresolved D. This sequence originates from a middle-aged man with alopecia areata. Some clones in this sample may be carry-over from other donors' samples. The material was whole blood, obtained in connection with sensitization to the hapten diphenylcyclopropenone (DPC). The CDR3 DNA reads TGCAGTGCTAGGAACGGGCTTGAGGTTACTGAAGCTTTCTTT. Translated, it gives CSARNGLEVTEAFF.